This T cell receptor beta chain was retrieved from a study of Tregs in tolerant kidney transplant recipients (dated by TCRdb to about 2019). Some background on the complete study: The study applied TCRbeta sequencing to find donor-specific regulatory T cells before combined kidney and bone marrow transplantation and then followed those same cells after transplant.

About this clone itself: Its antigen remains unidentified. The CDR3 end falls 3 residues outside the read, so it is completed with the germline J gene.

According to the germline V gene, CDR1 reads MNHEY and CDR2 reads SVGEGT. The CDR3, from cysteine to phenylalanine, totals 14 residues. Sequencing covers 33 bases of the CDR3, shown here with the frame starting at base 1. The germline V end is reduced by 7 bases and the J end by 4 bases; junction bases left unmatched: 2. Transplants used related donors with nonmyeloablative bone marrow transplantation; mixed chimerism was transient in the human trials. Thawed PBMCs were FACS-sorted into unstimulated Tregs (CD4+CD25+CD127-), CD4+ non-Tregs (CD4+CD25-), CD4 cells and CD8 cells. The patients were a few recipients of combined kidney and bone marrow transplants from the ITN036ST trial, and samples were available only from these trial subjects. Healthy control blood was processed to PBMCs by Ficoll density gradient and cryopreserved, and patient PBMCs were collected before and after transplant. Genomic DNA was extracted from sorted cells with the QIAGEN DNeasy Blood and Tissue Kit for TCRbeta CDR3 sequencing. High-throughput TCRbeta CDR3 sequencing was carried out commercially through immunoSEQ, with PCR amplification with bias correction and internal controls included. Per the original workflow: A unique productive TCRbeta sequence was defined by the CDR3 nucleotide sequence when primers matched, and otherwise by the CDR3 amino acid sequence together with the Vbeta and Jbeta genes. To correct for sorting error, sequences found in more than one sorted population at a frequency ratio of 2:1 or less were discarded, and the remaining shared sequences were assigned to the population with the higher frequency. A sequence counted as donor-reactive if, in CFSE-low cells, the sequence had a frequency of at least 0.01% and was expanded at least 5-fold compared with unstimulated cells. Repertoire divergence was quantified by Jensen-Shannon divergence calculated from the top 100 TCRbeta sequences ranked by frequency. For any sample with multiple sequencing runs, sorting error was corrected in each run separately before the runs were pooled. TCRdb re-hosts the immuneACCESS table, in-frame sequences only. Its copies lack some clones; in the studies checked, an unresolved V gene accounts for under half of them, and the cause for the rest is not known. V and J calls and clone size are given by that table; D and trimming were obtained from the DNA. This sample's table carries 25,000 to 40,000 clones. In total, the top ten clones hold under 2% of the sample.

General conclusions and limits of the study: Biological reproducibility was not examined directly, but technical replication error appeared to be minimal. In tolerant patients, the expansion of donor-specific Tregs was greater than global Treg expansion, suggesting that the expansion was antigen-driven rather than nonspecific. The most biologically relevant and donor-specific TCRbeta repertoire appeared to be identified by expanding Tregs with activated donor B cells. Because the PCR primers were changed over time for some patients, nucleotide-level comparison could not be performed across the samples from those patients. Because the study included only a small number of patients, the results must be confirmed in larger populations and under other immunosuppression protocols.

This chain is built from TRBV6-2 or TRBV6-3 and TRBJ2-7, with TRBD2 identical over 15 junction bases. This TCR came from a human patient who received a combined kidney and bone marrow transplant. Following transplantation, part of the T cell population may be supplied by the graft donor rather than the patient. The starting material was CD4+ T cells from blood (PBMCs), obtained 24 months after the transplant. The CDR3 bases that were read are TGTGCCAGCACCGGGACTAGCGGGAGGTACGAG. This codes for CASTGTSGRYE. The full CDR3 protein is CASTGTSGRYEQYF.